This paragraph covers one T cell receptor beta chain sequence. What it binds is unknown. The record originates from a study of naive and memory T cell subsets. The study's findings and limits: In CD4 and CD8 cells, diversity dropped from naive through EMRA. A few larger clonotypes appeared in naive repertoires, especially CD8, possibly memory cells re-expressing CD45RA.

The CDR3 spans 15 residues. The V gene's germline CDR1 is LGHDT and CDR2 YNNKEL (reference sequence). V was pared by 0 bases and J by 0 bases, with 7 bases between. The beta constant-region primer was an equimolar mix of two oligonucleotides covering TRBC1 and TRBC2. Nested alpha and beta constant-region primers with the SP2 primer drove four PCR rounds on ligated cDNA. MiXCR, applied by TCRdb to the UMI-ligation and nested PCR reads, yields one record per CDR3 protein. The sample lists about 100,000 distinct CDR3 sequences, approximately 15% occurring once. The rearrangement joins TRBV3-1 to TRBJ2-3; D gene ambiguous. What was sequenced was naive CD8+ T cells from blood. The TCR sequence derives from a human donor in good health. The CDR3 is CASSQDPDSTDTQYF. As DNA, the CDR3 is TGTGCCAGCAGCCAAGACCCGGATAGCACAGATACGCAGTATTTT.